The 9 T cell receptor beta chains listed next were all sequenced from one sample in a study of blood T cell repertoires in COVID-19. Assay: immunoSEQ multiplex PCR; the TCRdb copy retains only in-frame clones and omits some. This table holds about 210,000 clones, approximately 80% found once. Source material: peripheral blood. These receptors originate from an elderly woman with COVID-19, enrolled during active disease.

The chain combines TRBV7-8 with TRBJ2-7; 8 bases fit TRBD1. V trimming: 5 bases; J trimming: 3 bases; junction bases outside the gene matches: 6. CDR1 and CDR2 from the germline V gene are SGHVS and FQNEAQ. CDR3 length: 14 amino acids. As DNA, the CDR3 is TGTGCCAGCAGCCTTTCGGACAGGGACTACGAGCAGTACTTC. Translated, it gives CASSLSDRDYEQYF.

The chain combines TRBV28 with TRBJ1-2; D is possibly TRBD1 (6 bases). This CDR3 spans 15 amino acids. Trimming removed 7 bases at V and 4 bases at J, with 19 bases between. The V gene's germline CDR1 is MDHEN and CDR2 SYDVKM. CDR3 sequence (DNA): TGTGCCAGCAACCTCCAGGGTGTGACAGGCTATGGCTACACCTTC. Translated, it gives CASNLQGVTGYGYTF.

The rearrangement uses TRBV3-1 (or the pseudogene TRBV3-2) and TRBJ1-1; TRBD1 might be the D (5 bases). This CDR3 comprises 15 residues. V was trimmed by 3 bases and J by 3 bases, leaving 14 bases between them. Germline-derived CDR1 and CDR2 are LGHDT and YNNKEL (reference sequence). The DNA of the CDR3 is TGTGCCAGCAGCCAGTCCGGGACTGAGTACACTGAAGCTTTCTTT. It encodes CASSQSGTEYTEAFF.

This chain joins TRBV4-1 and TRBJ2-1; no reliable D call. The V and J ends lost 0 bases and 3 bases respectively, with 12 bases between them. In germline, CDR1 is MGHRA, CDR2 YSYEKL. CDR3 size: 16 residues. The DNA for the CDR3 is TGCGCCAGCAGCCAAGATCCCACGAGCGTCTACAATGAGCAGTTCTTC. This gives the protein CASSQDPTSVYNEQFF.

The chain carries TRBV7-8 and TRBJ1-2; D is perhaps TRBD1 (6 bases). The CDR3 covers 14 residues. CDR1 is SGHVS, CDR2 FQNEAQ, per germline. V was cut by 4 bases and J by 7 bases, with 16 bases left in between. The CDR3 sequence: CASSSTQTGLGYTF. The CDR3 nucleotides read TGTGCCAGCAGCTCCACCCAGACAGGACTTGGCTACACCTTC.

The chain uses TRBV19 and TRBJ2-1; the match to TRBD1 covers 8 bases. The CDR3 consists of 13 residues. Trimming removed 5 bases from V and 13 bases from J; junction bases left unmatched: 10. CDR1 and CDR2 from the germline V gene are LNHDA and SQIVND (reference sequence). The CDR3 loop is CASSPRDRPSQFF. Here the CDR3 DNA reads TGTGCCAGTAGTCCCCGGGACAGGCCTTCCCAGTTCTTC.

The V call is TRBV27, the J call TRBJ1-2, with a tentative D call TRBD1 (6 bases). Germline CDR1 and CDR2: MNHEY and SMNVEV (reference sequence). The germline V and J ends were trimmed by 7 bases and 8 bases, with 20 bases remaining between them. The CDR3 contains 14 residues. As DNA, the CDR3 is TGTGCCAGCAACCTAACAGGGAGATGGGGGGGCTACACCTTC. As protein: CASNLTGRWGGYTF.

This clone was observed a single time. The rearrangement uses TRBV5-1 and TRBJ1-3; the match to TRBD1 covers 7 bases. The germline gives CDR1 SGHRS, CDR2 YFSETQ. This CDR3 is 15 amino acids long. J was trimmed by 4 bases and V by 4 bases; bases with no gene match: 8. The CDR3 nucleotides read TGCGCCAGCAGCCCAGGGGGACGCGGGGGAAACACCATATATTTT. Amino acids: CASSPGGRGGNTIYF.

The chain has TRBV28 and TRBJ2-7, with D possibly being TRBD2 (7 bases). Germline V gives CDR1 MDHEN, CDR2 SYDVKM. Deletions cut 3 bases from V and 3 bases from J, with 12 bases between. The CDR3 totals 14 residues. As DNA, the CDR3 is TGTGCCAGCAGTTTCAGGGGCGGGGGCTACGAGCAGTACTTC. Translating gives CASSFRGGGYEQYF.